Below, 17 T cell receptor beta chains from the same sample are listed, as sequenced in a study of blood T cell repertoires in COVID-19. Sequenced by immunoSEQ multiplex PCR; TCRdb stores in-frame clones only, minus some. The sample lists over 450,000 clones, roughly nine tenths seen once, with roughly 0.84% in the top ten. The source material was peripheral blood. Source of these receptors: a man aged 18 to 29 with COVID-19, enrolled during active disease.

The chain joins TRBV29-1 to TRBJ2-3; 7 bases align to TRBD2. This CDR3 has 13 amino acids. Germline CDR1 reads SQVTM; CDR2 reads ANQGSEA. Trimming removed 6 bases from V and 1 base from J; junction bases left unmatched: 4. The CDR3 sequence is CSVWAGGTDTQYF. The CDR3 DNA reads as TGCAGCGTCTGGGCGGGAGGCACAGATACGCAGTATTTT.

This clone occurred once. CDR3 residues: CSAFSGEETQYF. The CDR3 DNA reads TGCAGCGCTTTTAGCGGGGAAGAGACCCAGTACTTC. The V and J genes are TRBV29-1 and TRBJ2-5, with 8 bases matching TRBD2. Germline V gene data show CDR1 as SQVTM and CDR2 as ANQGSEA. This CDR3 comprises 12 residues. J lost 3 bases, V lost 7 bases, and 4 bases had no gene match.

For the CDR3, the DNA is TGTGCCACCTCAAACAGGGTACCGTTTGTCAATGAGCAGTTCTTC. Its translation: CATSNRVPFVNEQFF. This chain links TRBV24-1 with TRBJ2-1; TRBD1 is a possible D gene (6 bases). Trimming removed 9 bases at V and 6 bases at J, with 20 bases between. Looked up from germline, CDR1 is KGHDR and CDR2 is SFDVKD. The CDR3 extends over 15 amino acids.

CDR3 amino acids: CASSVAQAGGVGNYGYTF. As DNA, the CDR3 is TGTGCCAGCAGCGTAGCTCAGGCAGGGGGCGTGGGGAACTATGGCTACACCTTC. This sequence joins TRBV9 and TRBJ1-2; TRBD1 aligns across 8 bases. The CDR3 length is 18 residues. The ends lost 0 bases at V and 2 bases at J; junction bases unmatched: 12. From germline, CDR1 is SGDLS and CDR2 YYNGEE.

This chain connects TRBV4-1 to TRBJ1-2; TRBD1 matches at 11 bases. From germline, CDR1 is MGHRA and CDR2 YSYEKL. The CDR3 has 16 residues. Losses at the gene ends were 1 base for V and 2 bases for J; bases not matched to a gene: 3. The CDR3 here is CASSQGWTGGNYGYTF. Here the CDR3 DNA reads TGCGCCAGCAGCCAAGGTTGGACAGGGGGCAACTATGGCTACACCTTC.

The gene calls are TRBV5-5 and TRBJ1-2, with 8 bases identical to TRBD1. Trimming took 4 bases from V and 7 from J; bases not matched to a gene: 6. In germline, CDR1 is SGHKS, CDR2 YYEKEE (reference sequence). CDR3 length: 13 amino acids. As DNA, the CDR3 is TGTGCCAGCAGCGTTGGACAGGGAGGTGGCTACACCTTC. Translating it yields CASSVGQGGGYTF.

This chain joins TRBV30 and TRBJ2-6; D not certain. V was trimmed by 2 bases and J by 0 bases, leaving 8 bases between them. This CDR3 comprises 15 residues. Germline V gene sequence: CDR1 GTSNPN, CDR2 SVGIG (reference sequence). Here the CDR3 reads CAWSFELSGANVLTF. CDR3 DNA sequence: TGTGCCTGGAGTTTTGAGCTCTCTGGGGCCAACGTCCTGACTTTC. Filled out from reference TRBV30 and TRBJ2-6, the complete variable domain reads SQTIHQWPATLVQPVGSPLSLECTVEGTSNPNLYWYRQAAGRGLQLLFYSVGIGQISSEVPQNLSASRPQDRQFILSSKKLLLSDSGFYLCAWSFELSGANVLTFGAGSRLTVL.

The V call is TRBV24-1, the J call TRBJ2-3; 10 bases map to TRBD1. The CDR3 has 13 residues. The germline CDR1 and CDR2 sequences are KGHDR and SFDVKD. V shed 7 bases and J 6 bases; nucleotides not matched to a gene: 3. CDR3: CATRGTGEDTQYF. CDR3 DNA sequence: TGTGCCACCAGGGGGACAGGGGAGGATACGCAGTATTTT.

The chain couples TRBV15 to TRBJ2-1; 13 bases agree with TRBD2. The CDR3 is 18 residues long. Per germline, CDR1 LNHNV and CDR2 YYDKDF (reference sequence). After removal of 3 bases from V and 4 bases from J, the junction contained 9 bases not matched to a gene. The CDR3 loop is CATSRTLAGGPGYNEQFF. The CDR3, as DNA: TGTGCCACCAGCAGGACACTAGCGGGAGGGCCGGGATACAATGAGCAGTTCTTC.

The chain is built from TRBV4-1 and TRBJ2-4, with a tentative D call TRBD1 (6 bases). The V gene's germline CDR1 is MGHRA and CDR2 YSYEKL. The CDR3 covers 14 residues. Trimming left V 1 base short and J 4 bases short, with 8 bases between. This CDR3 is CASSQAGVKNIQYF. The CDR3 nucleotides are TGCGCCAGCAGCCAAGCAGGGGTAAAAAACATTCAGTACTTC.

V and J are TRBV5-1 and TRBJ1-5, with D possibly TRBD1 on 6 matching bases. V lost 3 bases, J lost 6 bases, and 13 bases lay in between. CDR1 SGHRS and CDR2 YFSETQ come from the germline V gene. The CDR3 contains 14 residues. The chain's CDR3 is CASSSGGGRQPQHF. The CDR3 bases are TGCGCCAGCAGCTCGGGAGGGGGGCGTCAGCCCCAGCATTTT.

The chain links TRBV19 to TRBJ2-2; D remains ambiguous. CDR3 length: 17 amino acids. Germline values: CDR1 LNHDA, CDR2 SQIVND (reference sequence). Deletions cut 6 bases from V and 0 bases from J, with 17 bases between. The CDR3 spells CASRSLSGLSNTGELFF. CDR3 DNA sequence: TGTGCCAGTAGATCTCTCTCTGGGCTATCGAACACCGGGGAGCTGTTTTTT.

This chain uses TRBV2 with TRBJ2-7; D is possibly TRBD2 (6 bases). This CDR3 spans 14 amino acids. CDR1 and CDR2 (germline): SNHLY, FYNNEI. Here the CDR3 DNA reads TGTGCAGTGAGTGGGGCGGGGCTCGGTGGAGAGCAGTACTTC. Translating it yields CAVSGAGLGGEQYF.

The count of this clone is one. This chain connects TRBV6-5 to TRBJ2-7, with a weak D call TRBD2 (5 bases). Trimming removed 1 base at V and 4 bases at J, with 8 bases between. Germline assignment: CDR1 MNHEY and CDR2 SVGAGI. The CDR3 totals 13 residues. CDR3 protein: CASSYFSGYEQYF. CDR3 DNA: TGTGCCAGCAGTTACTTCAGCGGTTACGAGCAGTACTTC.

The gene calls are TRBV3-1 (or the pseudogene TRBV3-2) and TRBJ2-2, with D perhaps TRBD1 (5 bases). V gave up 3 bases and J gave up 8 bases, with 13 bases separating them. The CDR3 consists of 14 residues. CDR1 and CDR2 (germline): LGHDT, YNNKEL (reference sequence). In DNA form, the CDR3 reads TGTGCCAGCAGCCACAGGGCTAACAGAGGGGAGCTGTTTTTT. Its protein is CASSHRANRGELFF.

This clone was counted once. This sequence joins TRBV7-9 and TRBJ2-7; D perhaps matches TRBD1 (6 bases). Trimming took 4 bases from V and 3 from J, leaving 16 bases between them. Per germline, CDR1 SEHNR and CDR2 FQNEAQ (reference sequence). CDR3 length equals 15 residues. CDR3 amino acids: CASSSAPQGNYEQYF. The CDR3, as DNA: TGTGCCAGCAGCTCAGCCCCACAGGGCAACTACGAGCAGTACTTC. Filled out from reference TRBV7-9 and TRBJ2-7, the complete variable domain reads DTGVSQNPRHKITKRGQNVTFRCDPISEHNRLYWYRQTLGQGPEFLTYFQNEAQLEKSRLLSDRFSAERPKGSFSTLEIQRTEQGDSAMYLCASSSAPQGNYEQYFGPGTRLTVT.

The chain joins TRBV25-1 to TRBJ1-5; D gene unclear. Germline values: CDR1 MGHDK, CDR2 SYGVNS. The CDR3 loop spans 13 amino acids. V was cut by 8 bases and J by 6 bases, with 14 bases left in between. As DNA, the CDR3 is TGTGCCAGCTCCTTCGGGGAAGGTCAGCCCCAGCATTTT. Its protein product is CASSFGEGQPQHF.